Sequencing of this T cell receptor beta chain was carried out in a study of blood T cell repertoires in COVID-19. Across the whole study: There were acute and convalescent COVID-19 samples, and they came from the United States, Italy and Spain.

Original handling: Estimated nucleated cell counts came from reference gene primer amplification. The assay was immunoSEQ multiplex PCR, and TCRdb's table has in-frame clones only and misses some. From that table come the V and J calls and clone size; the DNA was used to work out D and trimming. The profile shows approximately 89,000 clones, more than 70% of them singletons. The length of the CDR3 is 15 residues. V dropped 4 bases and J dropped 5; count of bases not matched to a gene: 4. Germline values: CDR1 SGHDN, CDR2 FVKESK. The clonotype was recovered from a man aged 70-80 years with acute or convalescent COVID-19. Sequenced: peripheral blood. V is TRBV14 and J is TRBJ2-5; 13 nucleotides match TRBD2. For the CDR3, the DNA is TGTGCCAGCAGCCGGGGACTAGCGGGGCGGGAGACCCAGTACTTC. Translated, it gives CASSRGLAGRETQYF.